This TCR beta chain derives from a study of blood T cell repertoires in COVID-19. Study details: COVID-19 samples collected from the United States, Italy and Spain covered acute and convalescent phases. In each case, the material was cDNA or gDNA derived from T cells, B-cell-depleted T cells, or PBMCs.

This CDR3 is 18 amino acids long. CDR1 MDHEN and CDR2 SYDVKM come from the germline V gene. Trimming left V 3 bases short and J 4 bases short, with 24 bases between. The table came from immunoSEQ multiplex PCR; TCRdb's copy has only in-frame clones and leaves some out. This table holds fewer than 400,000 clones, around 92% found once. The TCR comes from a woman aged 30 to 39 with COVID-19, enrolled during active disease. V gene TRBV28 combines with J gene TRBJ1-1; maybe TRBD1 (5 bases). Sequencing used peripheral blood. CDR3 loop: CASSLASGFGQGGTEAFF. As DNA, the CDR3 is TGTGCCAGCAGTTTGGCTAGTGGGTTCGGTCAGGGCGGCACTGAAGCTTTCTTT.